The present T cell receptor (beta chain) was sequenced within a study of T cells in localized non-small cell lung cancer. Whole-study results and caveats: Longer survival (overall) was linked to higher T cell density in blood. The study detected a median about 57 of the top 100 tumor clones in adjacent lung. Uninvolved adjacent lung, not tumor, had the highest T cell clonality. Sequencing covered just one tumor region, so heterogeneity cannot be ruled out.

Clones were sequenced by immunoSEQ multiplex PCR, and TCRdb holds only the in-frame ones, with some missing. Among several thousand clones listed, under 25% were seen once. This clone occurred a few times. Antigen specificity is unknown. This sample comprised lung tumor tissue, obtained before any cancer treatment. The receptor was isolated from a man aged 40 to 70 with stage III squamous cell lung carcinoma.

CDR3 DNA: TGTGCCAGCAGTGAAGCTTTAGGCTATGGCTACACCTTC. Its translation is CASSEALGYGYTF. This chain joins TRBV6-1 and TRBJ1-2, with D hard to call. Germline V lookup: CDR1 MNHNS, CDR2 SASEGT. This CDR3 region has 13 residues. V lost 0 bases to trimming and J lost 4 bases, with 6 bases between them.